This T cell receptor (beta chain) originates from a study of blood T cell repertoires in COVID-19. Deletions cut 0 bases from V and 0 bases from J, with 9 bases between. Germline CDR1 is MGHRA and CDR2 is YSYEKL. There are 16 residues in the CDR3. Only in-frame clones appear in the TCRdb table, and some are missing; sequencing was by immunoSEQ multiplex PCR. The table includes roughly 400,000 clones, 90% detected once. The source is a man between 18 and 29 years old who had recovered from COVID-19. The rearrangement links TRBV4-1 to TRBJ1-3; D is ambiguous. The specimen sequenced was PBMCs or T cells enriched from blood (not recorded which). The CDR3 reads CASSQEWANSGNTIYF. CDR3 nucleotide sequence: TGCGCCAGCAGCCAAGAATGGGCAAACTCTGGAAACACCATATATTTT.